The 9 T cell receptor beta chains presented below share a single source sample, sequenced in a study of post-analysis software for immune sequencing data. General study findings and limits: TRBV segments more frequent in patients than in controls numbered roughly 5 and included TRBV5-6, TRBV5-1 and TRBV20-1.

Unique-molecular-identifier-tagged TCR beta cDNA libraries were used. TCRdb processed the PCR reads anew with MiXCR; each CDR3 protein has one entry. The sample has some 690,000 distinct CDR3 sequences, around 60% seen once. Antigens for these TCRs are unknown. The sequencing sample was made of blood. The receptors here all came from a girl aged 2-9 years with multiple sclerosis.

V is TRBV12-3 or TRBV12-4 and J is TRBJ2-1; D may be TRBD1 (6 bases). There are 13 residues in the CDR3. Trimming took 5 bases from V and 3 from J, leaving 8 bases between them. The CDR3 DNA sequence: TGTGCCAGCAGTCAGGGGTTCTACAATGAGCAGTTCTTC. Encoded protein: CASSQGFYNEQFF.

The chain has TRBV9 and TRBJ1-2; no clear D. The CDR3 totals 13 residues. Trimming shortened V by 7 bases and J by 2 bases, and 12 bases separated the two germline ends. Germline lookup yields CDR1 SGDLS and CDR2 YYNGEE. The CDR3: CASGQDGNYGYTF. DNA for the CDR3: TGTGCCAGCGGTCAAGACGGGAACTATGGCTACACCTTC.

The chain employs TRBV2 and TRBJ2-3, with a possible D match to TRBD2 (5 bases). V was shortened by 5 bases and J by 4 bases, with 10 bases between the two germline ends. Germline assignment: CDR1 SNHLY and CDR2 FYNNEI. CDR3 length: 13 amino acids. The CDR3 loop is CASSNGVPDTQYF. CDR3 bases: TGTGCCAGCAGTAACGGGGTCCCAGATACGCAGTATTTT.

The rearrangement joins TRBV12-3 or TRBV12-4 to TRBJ1-5, with D uncertain. The CDR3 is made up of 12 amino acids. The germline V and J ends were trimmed by 8 bases and 4 bases, with 9 bases remaining between them. The CDR3 loop is CASARSNQPQHF. Written as DNA, the CDR3 is TGTGCCAGCGCCCGGTCGAATCAGCCCCAGCATTTT.

This clonotype has more than one count but fewer than ten. The CDR3 loop reads CASSTPSGRVGNEQFF. In nucleotides, the CDR3 is TGTGCCAGCAGCACCCCTAGCGGGAGGGTTGGCAATGAGCAGTTCTTC. J is TRBJ2-1 and V is TRBV6-5; 12 positions match TRBD2. J was trimmed by 6 bases and V by 6 bases; bases with no gene match: 9. The V gene's germline CDR1 is MNHEY and CDR2 SVGAGI. The CDR3 is 16 amino acids.

Only a few counts were recorded for this clonotype. The chain has TRBV29-1 and TRBJ2-1; perhaps TRBD2 as D (5 bases). Germline CDR1 and CDR2: SQVTM and ANQGSEA. The CDR3 is 13 amino acids. The V and J ends lost 1 base and 8 bases respectively, with 12 bases between them. This CDR3 is CSVEGTRVDEQFF. CDR3 DNA: TGCAGCGTTGAAGGAACTAGGGTGGATGAGCAGTTCTTC.

The chain is built from TRBV7-9 and TRBJ2-1; tentatively, D is TRBD1 (7 bases). CDR3 length equals 15 residues. Trimming took off 11 bases at V and 7 bases at J, with 24 bases between the two ends. Germline assignment: CDR1 SEHNR and CDR2 FQNEAQ (reference sequence). For the CDR3, the DNA is TGTGCCGGCGACGTGAGGAGGGGGCATGAGAATGAGCAGTTCTTC. Its protein product is CAGDVRRGHENEQFF.

The chain couples TRBV10-3 to TRBJ2-1, with a tentative D call TRBD2 (6 bases). V lost 8 bases to trimming and J lost 3 bases, with 20 bases between them. The CDR3 runs to 16 residues. Germline CDR1 reads ENHRY; CDR2 reads SYGVKD. The CDR3, as DNA: TGTGCCATCGCCCCTGGTGCGACTAGGGGCTACAATGAGCAGTTCTTC. As protein: CAIAPGATRGYNEQFF.

The chain combines TRBV18 with TRBJ2-1; 8 positions agree with TRBD2. This CDR3 comprises 16 residues. Trimming removed 1 base from V and 3 bases from J; junction bases left unmatched: 5. CDR1 KGHSH and CDR2 LQKENI come from the germline V gene. The CDR3 sequence is CASSPLAGRDYNEQFF. DNA for the CDR3: TGTGCCAGCTCACCACTCGCCGGGAGGGACTACAATGAGCAGTTCTTC.